This TCR beta chain was identified in a study of cytomegalovirus exposure and HLA in healthy donors. PCR was performed using 60 Vbeta and 13 Jbeta primers. Some clones are missing from TCRdb's copy, which holds only in-frame ones; the method was immunoSEQ multiplex PCR. The data contain around 110,000 clones, around three quarters of them singletons. The CDR3 has 15 amino acids. Trimming removed 1 base from V and 1 base from J, with 10 bases in between. Looked up from germline, CDR1 is LNHDA and CDR2 is SQIVND (reference sequence). The material sequenced was PBMCs. V is TRBV19 and J is TRBJ1-1; TRBD1 is a possible D gene (5 bases). The sequence was obtained from a young man in good health and CMV-seropositive. This CDR3 is CASSIGRQKNTEAFF. CDR3 DNA: TGTGCCAGTAGTATAGGGCGACAGAAGAACACTGAAGCTTTCTTT. The entire variable domain, with the rest obtained from reference TRBV19 and TRBJ1-1, is as follows: DGGITQSPKYLFRKEGQNVTLSCEQNLNHDAMYWYRQDPGQGLRLIYYSQIVNDFQKGDIAEGYSVSREKKESFPLTVTSAQKNPTAFYLCASSIGRQKNTEAFFGQGTRLTVV.